This TCR beta chain was captured in a study of blood T cell repertoires in COVID-19. Assay: immunoSEQ multiplex PCR; the TCRdb copy retains only in-frame clones and omits some. The sample lists fewer than 500,000 clones; around 86% were seen once. Germline assignment: CDR1 MNHNS and CDR2 SASEGT. The V segment lost 6 bases and the J segment 4 bases; nucleotides outside the gene matches: 7. The CDR3 is 15 residues long. The TCR originated in a woman aged 25 to 39 with active or convalescent COVID-19. The sample consisted of peripheral blood. The chain is built from TRBV6-1 and TRBJ2-1, with 9 bases matching TRBD1. In nucleotides, the CDR3 is TGTGCCAGCAGCCAGGGACAGGGAGGTTACAATGAGCAGTTCTTC. Amino acids: CASSQGQGGYNEQFF.